This record concerns one T cell receptor beta chain sequence. Its matching antigen is unknown. The authors ran a second PCR of 7 to 11 cycles using a sample-barcoded 5' primer and a J-beta primer mix. TCRdb analysed the 5' RACE reads with MiXCR anew, one entry per CDR3 protein. In the table there are around 1,500,000 distinct CDR3 sequences, 28% of which are singletons. The entry originates in a study of blood T cells in healthy people across ages. General study points: Strong correlation existed between TCR beta diversity and naive T cell percentage.

Looked up from germline, CDR1 is SGHRS and CDR2 is YFSETQ. V lost 5 bases, J lost 2 bases, and 20 bases lay in between. This CDR3 is 16 amino acids long. The authors isolated at least 6.5 million PBMCs per sample. J is TRBJ2-7 and V is TRBV5-1; no clear D. The origin of this receptor is a woman in her twenties or thirties in good health. The sample was blood. The CDR3 nucleotides are TGCGCCAGCAGTTCGAGATTCGATCAATTCCCCTACGAGCAGTACTTC. It codes for CASSSRFDQFPYEQYF.